One T cell receptor beta chain is described in this entry. What it recognizes is unknown. This record belongs to a study of beta chain features in type 1 diabetes. Study-wide results and caveats: Cells carrying high TCR expression could end up over-represented when cDNA is sequenced. Type 1 diabetes patients had moderately but significantly shorter TCRB CDR3s in all four CD4+ subsets.

V lost 7 bases and J 3 bases, leaving 9 bases between the germline ends. The CDR3 is 13 amino acids. Germline assignment: CDR1 SGHAT and CDR2 FQNNGV. Isolation of CD4+ naive, central memory, regulatory and stem cell-like memory cells was achieved by sorting via CD45RO/CCR7/CD25/CD127/CD95/CD27. Since all of the isolated RNA was reverse transcribed, expressed TCRB transcripts were what got sequenced. The assay was immunoSEQ multiplex PCR, and TCRdb's table has in-frame clones only and misses some. The sample consists of roughly 370,000 clones, around 14% of them appearing once. Sequencing input: naive CD4+ T cells from blood. This sequence was found in a young man in good health. V usage is TRBV11-2 and J usage is TRBJ1-4; D is undetermined. CDR3 sequence reads: CASKAGANEKLFF. The CDR3, as DNA: TGTGCCAGCAAGGCTGGGGCTAATGAAAAACTGTTTTTT.